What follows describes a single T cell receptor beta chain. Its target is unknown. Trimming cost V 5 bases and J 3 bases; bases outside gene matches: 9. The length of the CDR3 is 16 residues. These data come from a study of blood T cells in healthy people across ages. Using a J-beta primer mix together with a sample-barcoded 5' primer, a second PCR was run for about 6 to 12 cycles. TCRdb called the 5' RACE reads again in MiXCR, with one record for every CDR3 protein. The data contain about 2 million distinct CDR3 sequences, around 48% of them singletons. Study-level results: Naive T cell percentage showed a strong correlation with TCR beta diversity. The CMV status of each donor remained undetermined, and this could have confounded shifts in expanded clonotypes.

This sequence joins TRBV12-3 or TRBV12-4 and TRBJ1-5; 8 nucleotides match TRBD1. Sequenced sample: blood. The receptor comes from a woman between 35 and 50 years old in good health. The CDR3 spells CASSATGTGPNQPQHF. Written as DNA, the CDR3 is TGTGCCAGCAGTGCGACCGGGACAGGACCCAATCAGCCCCAGCATTTT.